The clone carrying this T cell receptor (beta chain) was seen only once. No antigen is known for it. The sample is drawn from a study of graft-versus-host responses after intestinal transplantation. Study-wide background: Every transplant recipient was induced with anti-thymocyte globulin, then maintained on tacrolimus and steroids for two to three years.

Study-wide results and limits: Those patients showing graft-donor T cell macrochimerism displayed high graft-versus-host to host-versus-graft clonal ratios in allografts. With peak circulating GvH clone levels came an association with early post-transplant HvG declines. In recipient marrow, GvH clones were found, and some appeared first in ileum or blood.

The CDR3 contains 13 residues. CDR1 and CDR2 (germline): GTSNPN, SVGIG (reference sequence). V was pared by 2 bases and J by 5 bases, with 11 bases between. Data came from immunoSEQ multiplex PCR; TCRdb stores just in-frame clones and leaves some out. The repertoire has about 120,000 clones, about nine tenths of them found once; the top ten carry more than 0.15%. This sequence originates from a human donor who received an intestinal transplant. The material sequenced was unstimulated CD4+ T cells sorted from spleen or lymph node cells, taken before intestinal transplant. This chain links TRBV30 with TRBJ2-3; D possibly corresponds to TRBD1 (6 bases). CDR3 DNA sequence: TGTGCCTGGAGTATACAGGGAATAGATACGCAGTATTTT. Protein: CAWSIQGIDTQYF.